Listed here are 5 T cell receptor beta chains from one sample, sequenced in a study of Ad26.COV2.S vaccination and SARS-CoV-2 variants. The method was immunoSEQ multiplex PCR; TCRdb's version includes in-frame clones alone and lacks a portion of them. The data contain over 450,000 clones, 89% of them singletons. Documented treatment: 19 received Ad26.COV2.S at low or high dose, single or two shots; several received placebo; per-sample allocation not given. Specimen acquisition occurred on day 63 following the initial vaccine or placebo injection. Sequencing used peripheral blood, obtained in a trial of Ad26.COV2.S vaccine versus placebo. These receptors all come from a person between 18 and 65 years old who received the Ad26.COV2.S COVID-19 vaccine or a placebo.

This clone was seen a single time. The V and J genes are TRBV5-8 and TRBJ1-2; 9 bases are shared with TRBD1. In germline, CDR1 is SGHTS, CDR2 YDEGEE. CDR3 length equals 14 residues. V was pared by 0 bases and J by 8 bases, with 5 bases of the junction left unmatched. The CDR3 sequence: CASSLAGTGRGYTF. The CDR3 region has the DNA TGTGCCAGCAGCTTGGCGGGGACAGGGAGGGGCTACACCTTC.

J is TRBJ2-2 and V is TRBV25-1, with 10 nucleotides matching TRBD1. This CDR3 comprises 13 residues. Per germline, CDR1 MGHDK and CDR2 SYGVNS. Germline trimming cut 7 bases from V and 8 bases from J; bases unmatched to any gene: 4. CDR3 in amino acids: CASKRQGAGELFF. The CDR3 nucleotides are TGTGCCAGCAAACGACAGGGGGCTGGGGAGCTGTTTTTT.

The rearrangement uses TRBV25-1 and TRBJ1-5; TRBD1 might be the D (5 bases). CDR1 is MGHDK and CDR2 is SYGVNS in the germline V gene. The CDR3 sequence is 13 residues long. The V and J ends lost 6 bases and 3 bases respectively, with 9 bases between them. In DNA, the CDR3 is TGTGCCAGCAGGACAGTTTACAATCAGCCCCAGCATTTT. It specifies CASRTVYNQPQHF.

This sequence joins TRBV20-1 and TRBJ1-1; TRBD1 aligns across 7 bases. Germline CDR1 reads DFQATT; CDR2 reads SNEGSKA (reference sequence). With V trimmed by 6 bases and J by 11 bases, 9 bases remained unmatched. The CDR3 is 11 amino acids. The CDR3 region has the DNA TGCAGTGCCCCAGACAGGGCCGCCGCTTTCTTT. This translates into CSAPDRAAAFF.

As DNA, the CDR3 is TGTGCCAGCAGCTACAGGGGGGAGTCCTACAATGAGCAGTTCTTC. Protein product: CASSYRGESYNEQFF. The gene calls are TRBV7-2 and TRBJ2-1, with 8 bases fitting TRBD1. In germline, CDR1 is SGHTA, CDR2 FQGNSA. This CDR3 is built from 15 residues. V was clipped by 4 bases and J by 1 base; unmatched bases: 3.